The clone carrying this T cell receptor (beta chain) was counted once. Looked up from germline, CDR1 is SGHRS and CDR2 is YFSETQ. V gave up 4 bases and J gave up 0 bases; unmatched junction bases: 8. The CDR3 extends over 16 amino acids. Clones were read by immunoSEQ multiplex PCR, and TCRdb kept only the in-frame ones, dropping some. The table lists approximately 290,000 clones, about 91% of them singletons. These data originate in a study of blood T cell repertoires in COVID-19. Whole-study context: The samples span acute and convalescent COVID-19 from the United States, Italy and Spain. Sources were T cells, B-cell-depleted T cells, or PBMCs; the material itself was cDNA or gDNA.

Sequenced input: peripheral blood. This sequence was found in a woman aged 55-70 years with acute or convalescent COVID-19. V and J are TRBV5-1 and TRBJ1-1; 8 nucleotides line up with TRBD1. CDR3 bases: TGCGCCAGCAGCCTCGGACAGGGATCCATGAACACTGAAGCTTTCTTT. It codes for CASSLGQGSMNTEAFF.